These 21 T cell receptor beta chains came from one sample sequenced in a study of OX40 agonist ivuxolimab in advanced cancers. Library method: the immunoSEQ multiplex PCR assay. As stored in TCRdb, this immuneACCESS dataset retains in-frame rearrangements with V and J assigned. A fraction of the clones does not appear; measured against another copy, unresolved V genes explain less than half of the discrepancy, and the remainder lacks a known reason. Recorded for this sample are about 60,000 clones; 70% to 90% of them occurred a single time. Of the sample, around 1.9% is held by the ten largest clones. This sample comprised CD4+ or CD8+ T cells sorted from blood, obtained in a trial of the OX40 agonist ivuxolimab. The receptors originated from an adult with an advanced solid tumor such as melanoma, head and neck, liver or kidney cancer.

The genes are TRBV19 and TRBJ1-1; D is uncertain. The V gene lost 4 bases and the J gene lost 0 bases, with 6 bases spanning the gap. CDR1 and CDR2 from the germline V gene are LNHDA and SQIVND (reference sequence). CDR3 length equals 13 residues. The CDR3: CASSNYVNTEAFF. The CDR3 region has the DNA TGTGCCAGTAGTAATTATGTGAACACTGAAGCTTTCTTT.

The chain combines TRBV9 with TRBJ1-1; no firm D call. The CDR3 spans 16 residues. CDR1 SGDLS and CDR2 YYNGEE come from the germline V gene. Trimming removed 0 bases at V and 2 bases at J, with 14 bases between. In DNA, the CDR3 is TGTGCCAGCAGCGTAGGAATCCGTCGGTCAAACACTGAAGCTTTCTTT. It is translated as CASSVGIRRSNTEAFF.

The chain is built from TRBV18 and TRBJ1-1; the D gene is possibly TRBD1 (6 bases). V shed 6 bases and J shed 3 bases, with 11 bases lying between them. This CDR3 is built from 13 residues. Germline CDR1 KGHSH, CDR2 LQKENI. The CDR3, as DNA: TGTGCCAGCTCCCGGGGGCGGGACACTGAAGCTTTCTTT. This codes for CASSRGRDTEAFF.

The chain combines TRBV28 with TRBJ1-2; D gene unclear. Trimming left V 5 bases short and J 4 bases short, with 8 bases between. This CDR3 has 12 residues. Germline V gene sequence: CDR1 MDHEN, CDR2 SYDVKM. The DNA for the CDR3 is TGTGCCAGCAGTCTAGTTGGCTATGGCTACACCTTC. Translated, it gives CASSLVGYGYTF.

The V and J genes are TRBV6-4 and TRBJ2-1, with 12 nucleotides matching TRBD2. After removal of 3 bases from V and 5 bases from J, the junction contained 5 bases not matched to a gene. This CDR3 has 16 amino acids. Germline-derived CDR1 and CDR2 are MRHNA and SNTAGT. CDR3 residues: CASSERTSGAHNEQFF. CDR3 coding DNA: TGTGCCAGCAGTGAGCGGACTAGCGGGGCTCACAATGAGCAGTTCTTC.

This chain connects TRBV30 to TRBJ1-4; possible D gene TRBD1, 5 bases. V lost 7 bases and J 5 bases, leaving 11 bases between the germline ends. Germline loops: CDR1 GTSNPN, CDR2 SVGIG (reference sequence). This CDR3 comprises 12 residues. The CDR3 protein is CAFQGGNEKLFF. CDR3 in DNA: TGTGCCTTCCAGGGAGGGAATGAAAAACTGTTTTTT. Variable domain in full (rest from reference TRBV30 and TRBJ1-4): SQTIHQWPATLVQPVGSPLSLECTVEGTSNPNLYWYRQAAGRGLQLLFYSVGIGQISSEVPQNLSASRPQDRQFILSSKKLLLSDSGFYLCAFQGGNEKLFFGSGTQLSVL.

The chain combines TRBV6-1 with TRBJ1-2; the D gene is possibly TRBD1 (6 bases). V lost 2 bases and J 2 bases, leaving 15 bases between the germline ends. This CDR3 spans 16 amino acids. Germline V CDR1 and CDR2: MNHNS, SASEGT. The CDR3 loop reads CASSERSDRTNYGYTF. Written as DNA, the CDR3 is TGTGCCAGCAGTGAAAGATCGGACAGAACAAACTATGGCTACACCTTC.

The CDR3 DNA reads as TGCGCCAGCAGCCAAGAAACACAGTATAATTCACCCCTCCACTTT. Its protein is CASSQETQYNSPLHF. The rearrangement links TRBV4-1 to TRBJ1-6; no definite D call. CDR1 is MGHRA and CDR2 is YSYEKL in the germline V gene. This CDR3 spans 15 amino acids. Trimming removed 0 bases at V and 4 bases at J, with 7 bases between.

The chain links TRBV19 to TRBJ2-7; perhaps TRBD2 as D (6 bases). The germline gives CDR1 LNHDA, CDR2 SQIVND (reference sequence). Between the trimmed V and J ends, which lost 5 bases and 3 bases, there was a span of 11 bases. This CDR3 spans 13 amino acids. The CDR3 region has the DNA TGTGCCAGTAGTTTGCGGGGCCACTACGAGCAGTACTTC. Its protein is CASSLRGHYEQYF.

The genes are TRBV18 and TRBJ1-3; possible D gene TRBD1, 5 bases. The CDR3 runs 18 residues. V lost 0 bases and J 0 bases, leaving 15 bases between the germline ends. CDR1 and CDR2 (germline): KGHSH, LQKENI. The CDR3, as DNA: TGTGCCAGCTCACCACCTGCGGGGCACGGGGACTCTGGAAACACCATATATTTT. This encodes CASSPPAGHGDSGNTIYF.

The chain couples TRBV7-9 to TRBJ1-1, with D perhaps matching TRBD1 (6 bases). Germline CDR1 and CDR2: SEHNR and FQNEAQ (reference sequence). V gave up 4 bases and J gave up 5 bases, with 14 bases separating them. There are 14 residues in the CDR3. CDR3 residues: CASSSGVQGTEAFF. The DNA for the CDR3 is TGTGCCAGCAGCTCCGGAGTACAGGGTACTGAAGCTTTCTTT.

The V and J genes are TRBV27 and TRBJ1-2; a weak D match, TRBD1 (5 bases). Germline lookup yields CDR1 MNHEY and CDR2 SMNVEV (reference sequence). CDR3 length: 14 residues. V dropped 3 bases and J dropped 4 bases, with 12 bases sitting between them. The CDR3 DNA is TGTGCCAGCAGTTTTCTGGGGGAAGCCTATGGCTACACCTTC. It codes for CASSFLGEAYGYTF.

The rearrangement joins TRBV11-3 to TRBJ1-6; D gene uncertain. Trimming left V 4 bases short and J 8 bases short, with 24 bases between. Germline values: CDR1 SGHNT, CDR2 YENEEA. The CDR3 extends over 18 amino acids. For the CDR3, the DNA is TGTGCCAGCAGCTCCAACCCAGTAGTCCTTCTCCGGCATTCACCCCTCCACTTT. It translates to CASSSNPVVLLRHSPLHF.

CDR3 nucleotide sequence: TGCAGCGTTGAAGGGTGGGTCAGGGGGCGGTCCGGGGAGCTGTTTTTT. It codes for CSVEGWVRGRSGELFF. This chain joins TRBV29-1 and TRBJ2-2; 8 positions agree with TRBD1. Germline trimming cut 1 base from V and 6 bases from J; bases unmatched to any gene: 10. Per the germline V gene, CDR1 is SQVTM and CDR2 is ANQGSEA. There are 16 residues in the CDR3.

This clone was recorded once. This sequence joins TRBV27 and TRBJ2-2, with a tentative D call TRBD2 (5 bases). Trimming took 8 bases from V and 5 from J, leaving 12 bases between them. This CDR3 has 13 residues. Germline V gene data show CDR1 as MNHEY and CDR2 as SMNVEV (reference sequence). CDR3 amino acids: CASRHPGTGELFF. CDR3 bases: TGTGCCAGCCGGCACCCGGGGACCGGGGAGCTGTTTTTT.

CDR3 bases: TGTGCCAGCAGCTTCCGGACAGGGGGCAATGAGCAGTTCTTC. Its translation is CASSFRTGGNEQFF. The chain has TRBV9 and TRBJ2-1; 10 positions match TRBD1. CDR3 size: 14 residues. V was clipped by 4 bases and J by 6 bases; unmatched bases: 4. In germline, CDR1 is SGDLS, CDR2 YYNGEE.

This clone was seen more than once but under ten times. This chain connects TRBV6-1 to TRBJ1-1, with D possibly being TRBD1 (6 bases). With 6 bases removed from V and 4 bases from J, the gap between germline ends came to 15 bases. The CDR3 spans 14 residues. Germline CDR1 reads MNHNS; CDR2 reads SASEGT. The DNA of the CDR3 is TGTGCCAGCAGCCTAGGGGGTGGAAGCACTGAAGCTTTCTTT. It translates to CASSLGGGSTEAFF.

The CDR3 sequence: CAISDLDRGLFEQYF. The CDR3, as DNA: TGTGCCATCAGTGACTTGGACAGGGGGCTCTTCGAGCAGTACTTC. V gene TRBV10-3 combines with J gene TRBJ2-7; 11 nucleotides align to TRBD1. CDR3 size: 15 residues. CDR1 and CDR2 (germline): ENHRY, SYGVKD. J was trimmed by 6 bases and V by 3 bases; bases with no gene match: 7.

V and J are TRBV2 and TRBJ2-3, with 10 bases lining up with TRBD1. CDR1 and CDR2 from the germline V gene are SNHLY and FYNNEI. CDR3 size: 15 residues. V shed 7 bases and J 4 bases; nucleotides not matched to a gene: 8. The CDR3 reads CASTIGQGGPDTQYF. For the CDR3, the DNA is TGTGCCAGCACTATCGGACAGGGGGGCCCAGATACGCAGTATTTT.

V and J are TRBV28 and TRBJ1-1; D ambiguous. Trimming removed 5 bases from V and 6 bases from J, with 13 bases in between. CDR3 length equals 13 residues. In germline, CDR1 is MDHEN, CDR2 SYDVKM. The chain's CDR3 is CASSNRRVAEAFF. DNA for the CDR3: TGTGCCAGCAGTAACCGACGGGTCGCTGAAGCTTTCTTT.

The chain combines TRBV30 with TRBJ2-6; no definite D call. CDR1 and CDR2 from the germline V gene are GTSNPN and SVGIG (reference sequence). CDR3 size: 12 residues. Trimming stripped 7 bases from V and 0 bases from J, with 4 bases between. The CDR3 bases are TGTGCCTACACCTCTGGGGCCAACGTCCTGACTTTC. This codes for CAYTSGANVLTF.